This T cell receptor (beta chain) was found in a study of CD8+CD57+ T cells in acquired aplastic anemia. Overall study: The study obtained an average of around 3.4 ug of DNA from sorted CD4+ and CD8+ cells.

All sequencing subjects had displayed CD8+CD57+ cell expansion on flow cytometry. Severe acquired aplastic anemia affected all patients. Sampling of blood occurred while the patients had still received no therapy. Genomic DNA constituted the template upon which TCR beta VDJ and CDR3 profiling was performed. MiXCR was run by TCRdb on the reads, yielding one entry per CDR3 protein. The table has under 200,000 distinct CDR3 sequences, around 43% seen once. Germline V gene lookup returns CDR1 SGHRS and CDR2 YFSETQ. The CDR3 runs 14 residues. The V gene lost 2 bases and the J gene lost 1 base, with 8 bases spanning the gap. This clonotype was observed at least ten times.

This TCR was sampled from a human donor with aplastic anemia. The sequenced sample consisted of sorted CD4+, CD8+, or CD8+CD57+ T cells (not recorded which) from PBMCs. This chain links TRBV5-1 with TRBJ2-3; the D is unclear. The CDR3 here is CASSFSDGTDTQYF. CDR3 sequence (DNA): TGCGCCAGCAGCTTTAGTGACGGCACAGATACGCAGTATTTT.